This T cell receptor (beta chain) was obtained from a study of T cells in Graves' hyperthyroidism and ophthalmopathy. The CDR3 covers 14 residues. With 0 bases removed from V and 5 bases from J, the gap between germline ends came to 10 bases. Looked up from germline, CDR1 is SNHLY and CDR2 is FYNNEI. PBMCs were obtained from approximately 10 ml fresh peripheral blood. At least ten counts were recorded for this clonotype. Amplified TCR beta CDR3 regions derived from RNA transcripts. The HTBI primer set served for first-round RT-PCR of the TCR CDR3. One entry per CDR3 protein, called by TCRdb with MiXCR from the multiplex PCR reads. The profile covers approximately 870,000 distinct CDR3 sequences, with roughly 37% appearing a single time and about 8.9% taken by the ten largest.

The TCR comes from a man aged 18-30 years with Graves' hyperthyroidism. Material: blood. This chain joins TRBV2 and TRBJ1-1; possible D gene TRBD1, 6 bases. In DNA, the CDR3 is TGTGCCAGCAGTGAAGCACAGGGAATTACTGAAGCTTTCTTT. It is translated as CASSEAQGITEAFF.